These 7 T cell receptor beta chains were sequenced from one sample in a study of blood T cell repertoires in COVID-19. This table comes from immunoSEQ multiplex PCR, and its TCRdb copy is limited to in-frame clones, with some not included. The table lists 85,000 to 110,000 clones, more than 80% of them singletons. The sample comprised peripheral blood. These TCRs come from a human donor in a cohort sampled during active COVID-19.

The chain recombines TRBV9 with TRBJ1-4; 9 nucleotides line up with TRBD1. Per germline, CDR1 SGDLS and CDR2 YYNGEE. This CDR3 spans 16 amino acids. J lost 7 bases, V lost 3 bases, and 10 bases had no gene match. The CDR3 protein is CASSAQGTGGREKLFF. DNA for the CDR3: TGTGCCAGCAGCGCGCAGGGCACAGGGGGCCGTGAAAAACTGTTTTTT.

The V and J genes are TRBV7-3 and TRBJ2-7; perhaps TRBD1 as D (5 bases). The CDR3 spans 17 residues. Trimming cost V 5 bases and J 2 bases, with 22 bases left between them. CDR1 is SGHTA, CDR2 FQGTGA, per germline. CDR3: CASSPVGRGRGPYEQYF. The DNA of the CDR3 is TGTGCCAGCAGCCCCGTTGGTAGGGGTAGAGGCCCCTACGAGCAGTACTTC. Together with reference TRBV7-3 and TRBJ2-7, the CDR3 gives the full variable domain: GAGVSQTPSNKVTEKGKYVELRCDPISGHTALYWYRQSLGQGPEFLIYFQGTGAADDSGLPNDRFFAVRPEGSVSTLKIQRTERGDSAVYLCASSPVGRGRGPYEQYFGPGTRLTVT.

The gene calls are TRBV7-8 and TRBJ2-7; TRBD1 matches 9 bases. The V segment lost 4 bases and the J segment 5 bases; nucleotides outside the gene matches: 9. Germline V gene sequence: CDR1 SGHVS, CDR2 FQNEAQ. This CDR3 comprises 15 residues. The CDR3 nucleotides are TGTGCCAGCAGCTACCCGGGACAGGGAAATAACGAGCAGTACTTC. Residues: CASSYPGQGNNEQYF.

J is TRBJ2-7 and V is TRBV6-2 or TRBV6-3, with 10 bases aligning to TRBD2. Trimming took 2 bases from V and 9 from J; bases not matched to a gene: 10. The V gene's germline CDR1 is MNHEY and CDR2 SVGEGT. CDR3 length: 15 residues. DNA for the CDR3: TGTGCCAGCAGTTACCCGACTAGCGGGTTACGATGGCAGTACTTC. The encoded protein is CASSYPTSGLRWQYF.

The chain uses TRBV11-2 and TRBJ1-4; 7 bases are a match to TRBD1. This CDR3 is built from 14 residues. CDR1 and CDR2 from the germline V gene are SGHAT and FQNNGV. J gave up 7 bases and V 5 bases, and 7 bases lay outside the gene matches. CDR3 sequence (DNA): TGTGCCAGCAGCGAAACAGGGGCAAGTGAAAAACTGTTTTTT. It translates to CASSETGASEKLFF.

This chain joins TRBV20-1 and TRBJ2-7, with D possibly matching TRBD2 (6 bases). The CDR3 spans 15 residues. Deletions cut 3 bases from V and 3 bases from J, with 18 bases between. The germline gives CDR1 DFQATT, CDR2 SNEGSKA (reference sequence). CDR3 loop: CSASGGLSGNYEQYF. DNA for the CDR3: TGCAGTGCTAGTGGAGGGTTGAGTGGGAACTACGAGCAGTACTTC.

As concerns this clone: Additional DNA sequences in this sample encode the identical CDR3. The rearrangement uses TRBV10-3 and TRBJ2-5; D is uncertain. The CDR3 loop spans 13 amino acids. V was pared by 3 bases and J by 2 bases, with 7 bases between. Per the germline V gene, CDR1 is ENHRY and CDR2 is SYGVKD. CDR3 residues: CAISEWRQETQYF. The CDR3 nucleotides read TGTGCCATCAGTGAATGGCGGCAAGAGACCCAGTACTTC.